The clone carrying this T cell receptor beta chain was found many times. The target antigen is unknown. This record comes from a study of T cells in Graves' hyperthyroidism and ophthalmopathy. Authors of the study amplified TCR beta CDR3 regions from RNA transcripts. A set of HTBI primers served as the primers for a first-round RT-PCR of the TCR CDR3. Via MiXCR, TCRdb re-called the multiplex PCR reads, giving one row per CDR3 protein. The data hold fewer than 550,000 distinct CDR3 sequences, with approximately 15% observed a single time. CDR1 SGHTA and CDR2 FQGNSA come from the germline V gene. V dropped 4 bases and J dropped 6 bases, with 15 bases sitting between them. The CDR3 runs to 14 residues. Fresh peripheral blood, 8 to 10 ml, was the source of the PBMCs. Notes on the study in general: The blood repertoire included most of the expanded thyroid clonotypes above 0.001. Ophthalmopathy was separated from stable hyperthyroidism by a 13 V-J model.

The sample was blood. This clonotype was obtained from a young woman with Graves' hyperthyroidism. This chain uses TRBV7-2 with TRBJ1-2; tentatively, D is TRBD1 (6 bases). CDR3 region: CASSSLRGSNGYTF. The CDR3 DNA is TGTGCCAGCAGCTCTCTCAGGGGTTCCAATGGCTACACCTTC. Variable domain in full (rest from reference TRBV7-2 and TRBJ1-2): GAGVSQSPSNKVTEKGKDVELRCDPISGHTALYWYRQSLGQGLEFLIYFQGNSAPDKSGLPSDRFSAERTGGSVSTLTIQRTQQEDSAVYLCASSSLRGSNGYTFGSGTRLTVV.